The 24 T cell receptor beta chains below all came from one sample that was sequenced in a study of blood T cell repertoires in COVID-19 (dated by TCRdb to about 2020). The library relied on the immunoSEQ multiplex PCR assay. TCRdb's version of the immuneACCESS table is confined to in-frame rearrangements and falls short of the full clone set. An unresolved V gene accounts for under half of the shortfall where checked; the remainder is of unknown origin. The sample table holds more than 200,000 clones, of which 70% to 90% were seen once. The top ten constitute roughly 4.9% of the sample. Sequencing input: peripheral blood. These receptors all stem from a woman aged 60-70 years with COVID-19, enrolled during active disease.

The gene calls are TRBV5-4 and TRBJ1-6; D unresolved. CDR1 SGHNT and CDR2 YYREEE come from the germline V gene (reference sequence). The V end lost 0 bases, the J end lost 0 bases, and 7 bases lay between the germline ends. CDR3 size: 16 residues. Here the CDR3 DNA reads TGTGCCAGCAGCTTGGACCGACTCTCCTATAATTCACCCCTCCACTTT. This gives the protein CASSLDRLSYNSPLHF.

The V and J genes are TRBV30 and TRBJ2-3, with D possibly matching TRBD1 (5 bases). V lost 2 bases and J 2 bases, leaving 11 bases between the germline ends. In germline, CDR1 is GTSNPN, CDR2 SVGIG (reference sequence). There are 14 residues in the CDR3. CDR3: CAWSKGKITDTQYF. As DNA, the CDR3 is TGTGCCTGGAGTAAGGGGAAGATCACAGATACGCAGTATTTT.

This clone was counted a single time. This chain connects TRBV7-6 to TRBJ2-1; 8 nucleotides align to TRBD1. V lost 5 bases and J lost 1; bases outside the gene matches: 10. The CDR3 runs to 17 residues. Per the germline V gene, CDR1 is SGHVS and CDR2 is FNYEAQ. DNA for the CDR3: TGTGCCAGCAGCCTAGAAGGACAGGGATATTCCTACAATGAGCAGTTCTTC. This encodes CASSLEGQGYSYNEQFF.

This clone has a handful of counts. The same CDR3 arises from other DNA sequences in this sample as well. The chain carries TRBV27 and TRBJ2-7; TRBD2 agrees at 9 bases. Per the germline V gene, CDR1 is MNHEY and CDR2 is SMNVEV (reference sequence). The CDR3 is made up of 13 amino acids. The V gene end was trimmed by 3 bases and the J gene end by 4 bases; junction bases not matched to a gene: 1. This CDR3 reads CASSFAGGYEQYF. CDR3 sequence (DNA): TGTGCCAGCAGTTTTGCGGGAGGGTACGAGCAGTACTTC.

This clone was picked up many times. J is TRBJ1-1 and V is TRBV4-2; D is uncertain. Germline V gives CDR1 LGHNA, CDR2 YNFKEQ. The CDR3 runs to 13 residues. Trimming removed 2 bases at V and 0 bases at J, with 4 bases between. In DNA, the CDR3 is TGTGCCAGCAGCCAAAACATGAACACTGAAGCTTTCTTT. This gives the protein CASSQNMNTEAFF.

This clone appeared once. The chain employs TRBV28 and TRBJ2-1; 8 nucleotides agree with TRBD2. The CDR3 is 11 amino acids. CDR1 is MDHEN and CDR2 is SYDVKM in the germline V gene. J was trimmed by 16 bases and V by 2 bases; bases with no gene match: 4. CDR3 nucleotides: TGTGCCAGCAGTTTAAGGCGGGAGGTATTCTTC. As protein: CASSLRREVFF.

DNA for the CDR3: TGTGCCAGCAGCCCGAACCCCGGAGGGGAGCAGTACTTC. Its protein is CASSPNPGGEQYF. The V gene is TRBV4-2, the J gene TRBJ2-7, with D maybe TRBD2 (6 bases). Trimming took 4 bases from V and 7 from J, leaving 14 bases between them. The CDR3 totals 13 residues. CDR1 is LGHNA, CDR2 YNFKEQ, per germline.

The V call is TRBV9, the J call TRBJ1-2; D uncertain. V was trimmed by 3 bases and J by 0 bases, leaving 15 bases between them. Germline-derived CDR1 and CDR2 are SGDLS and YYNGEE. This CDR3 is 16 amino acids long. The CDR3: CASSAPRHNTNYGYTF. The CDR3 DNA reads as TGTGCCAGCAGCGCGCCACGCCACAACACTAACTATGGCTACACCTTC.

CDR3 amino acids: CASSSTPPSSGNTDTQYF. DNA for the CDR3: TGTGCCAGCAGCTCTACCCCCCCTTCTAGCGGGAACACAGATACGCAGTATTTT. This rearrangement joins TRBV13 to TRBJ2-3; 9 nucleotides line up with TRBD2. Germline lookup yields CDR1 PRHDT and CDR2 FYEKMQ (reference sequence). J was trimmed by 2 bases and V by 4 bases; bases with no gene match: 13. CDR3 length equals 18 residues.

The V and J genes are TRBV5-1 and TRBJ2-5; TRBD1 is a possible D gene (5 bases). Germline V gene sequence: CDR1 SGHRS, CDR2 YFSETQ. The CDR3 loop spans 13 amino acids. V was cut by 0 bases and J by 5 bases, with 8 bases left in between. The CDR3 nucleotides are TGCGCCAGCAGCTTGGAGGCAGGGGAGACCCAGTACTTC. Encoded protein: CASSLEAGETQYF.

This sequence joins TRBV28 and TRBJ1-2; 10 bases are shared with TRBD1. CDR1 MDHEN and CDR2 SYDVKM come from the germline V gene. The CDR3 totals 18 residues. J gave up 4 bases and V 8 bases, and 19 bases lay outside the gene matches. The CDR3 is CASCQGQGFFVGVYGYTF. CDR3 bases: TGTGCCAGCTGCCAGGGACAGGGGTTTTTCGTTGGCGTCTATGGCTACACCTTC.

The chain employs TRBV3-1 (or the pseudogene TRBV3-2) and TRBJ2-2; no clear D gene. The V gene lost 0 bases and the J gene lost 6 bases, with 11 bases spanning the gap. The CDR3 is 15 amino acids. Per the germline V gene, CDR1 is LGHDT and CDR2 is YNNKEL (reference sequence). The CDR3 sequence: CASSQDFLRAGELFF. The CDR3 DNA follows: TGTGCCAGCAGCCAAGATTTTCTGCGTGCCGGGGAGCTGTTTTTT.

V gene TRBV19 combines with J gene TRBJ2-2; the match to TRBD2 covers 7 bases. CDR3 length: 15 residues. The germline CDR1 and CDR2 sequences are LNHDA and SQIVND (reference sequence). V was clipped by 3 bases and J by 5 bases; unmatched bases: 6. The CDR3 loop reads CASSMSRAGTGELFF. In nucleotides, the CDR3 is TGTGCCAGTAGTATGTCGAGAGCGGGGACCGGGGAGCTGTTTTTT. The full variable domain, rest sourced from reference TRBV19 and TRBJ2-2, is DGGITQSPKYLFRKEGQNVTLSCEQNLNHDAMYWYRQDPGQGLRLIYYSQIVNDFQKGDIAEGYSVSREKKESFPLTVTSAQKNPTAFYLCASSMSRAGTGELFFGEGSRLTVL.

V is TRBV27 and J is TRBJ1-1; D might be TRBD1 (5 bases). Germline values: CDR1 MNHEY, CDR2 SMNVEV (reference sequence). The CDR3 has 14 residues. Trimming pared 5 bases from V and 1 base from J, leaving 11 bases between. The CDR3 sequence is CASSPGGRNTEAFF. DNA for the CDR3: TGTGCCAGCAGTCCGGGGGGAAGGAACACTGAAGCTTTCTTT.

The chain carries TRBV7-2 and TRBJ2-1, with D uncertain. The CDR3 covers 13 residues. Between the trimmed V and J ends, which lost 5 bases and 6 bases, there was a span of 11 bases. Germline V gene sequence: CDR1 SGHTA, CDR2 FQGNSA. The CDR3 here is CASSNRQFNEQFF. Written as DNA, the CDR3 is TGTGCCAGCAGCAACCGACAATTCAATGAGCAGTTCTTC.

The chain combines TRBV18 with TRBJ2-7; TRBD2 agrees at 10 bases. The CDR3 covers 16 residues. The germline gives CDR1 KGHSH, CDR2 LQKENI. The V gene end was trimmed by 0 bases and the J gene end by 6 bases; junction bases not matched to a gene: 8. The CDR3 loop reads CASSPPQSGRAVEQYF. CDR3 nucleotides: TGTGCCAGCTCACCACCACAGAGCGGGAGGGCCGTCGAGCAGTACTTC.

The rearrangement joins TRBV6-4 to TRBJ1-2, with no clear D. The CDR3 contains 13 residues. With 6 bases removed from V and 5 bases from J, the gap between germline ends came to 13 bases. The V gene's germline CDR1 is MRHNA and CDR2 SNTAGT. The CDR3 loop reads CASSPSGQYGYTF. In DNA form, the CDR3 reads TGTGCCAGCAGCCCCAGTGGGCAATATGGCTACACCTTC.

The genes are TRBV19 and TRBJ2-1, with no clear D. The CDR3 has 13 amino acids. CDR1 and CDR2 from the germline V gene are LNHDA and SQIVND (reference sequence). Trimming cost V 2 bases and J 3 bases, with 5 bases left between them. Here the CDR3 reads CASSIRGYNEQFF. The CDR3 DNA reads TGTGCCAGTAGTATAAGAGGCTACAATGAGCAGTTCTTC.

The CDR3 is CASSLVSGGLDTQYF. In DNA, the CDR3 is TGTGCCAGCAGCTTGGTTTCAGGGGGCTTAGATACGCAGTATTTT. This rearrangement joins TRBV5-4 to TRBJ2-3, with 8 bases aligning to TRBD1. V lost 0 bases and J lost 5; bases outside the gene matches: 5. Per germline, CDR1 SGHNT and CDR2 YYREEE (reference sequence). The CDR3 totals 15 residues.

V gene TRBV30 combines with J gene TRBJ2-1; TRBD2 is a possible D gene (6 bases). Per the germline V gene, CDR1 is GTSNPN and CDR2 is SVGIG (reference sequence). The length of the CDR3 is 13 residues. V was clipped by 1 base and J by 15 bases, with 19 bases between them. In DNA, the CDR3 is TGTGCCTGGAGTGATACTAGCATTACTCATCCGTTCTTC. This encodes CAWSDTSITHPFF.

This clone was seen only a few times. This rearrangement joins TRBV28 to TRBJ1-3; 7 nucleotides align to TRBD1. There are 15 residues in the CDR3. Germline V gives CDR1 MDHEN, CDR2 SYDVKM. J was trimmed by 4 bases and V by 5 bases; bases with no gene match: 8. DNA for the CDR3: TGTGCCAGCAGTCTTCTCCGACAGGGAGGAAACACCATATATTTT. Protein product: CASSLLRQGGNTIYF.

The chain couples TRBV19 to TRBJ2-5; 7 positions match TRBD1. This CDR3 spans 16 amino acids. The ends lost 5 bases at V and 1 base at J; junction bases unmatched: 10. The germline V gene encodes CDR1 LNHDA and CDR2 SQIVND (reference sequence). The CDR3 is CASSPRSGTVQETQYF. The CDR3 coding sequence is TGTGCCAGTAGTCCGAGATCCGGGACAGTCCAAGAGACCCAGTACTTC.

The rearrangement uses TRBV28 and TRBJ2-7, with 9 bases lining up with TRBD2. Germline lookup yields CDR1 MDHEN and CDR2 SYDVKM. V lost 4 bases, J lost 4 bases, and 11 bases stayed unmatched. This CDR3 region has 16 residues. The CDR3 nucleotides read TGTGCCAGCAGTTCCCTCCTAGCGGGAACGGTTTACGAGCAGTACTTC. Protein: CASSSLLAGTVYEQYF. Based on the CDR3 plus reference TRBV28 and TRBJ2-7, the full variable domain is DVKVTQSSRYLVKRTGEKVFLECVQDMDHENMFWYRQDPGLGLRLIYFSYDVKMKEKGDIPEGYSVSREKKERFSLILESASTNQTSMYLCASSSLLAGTVYEQYFGPGTRLTVT.

The chain employs TRBV28 and TRBJ2-5, with TRBD1 matching over 10 bases. V lost 2 bases to trimming and J lost 5 bases; unmatched junction nucleotides: 8. The CDR3 is made up of 16 amino acids. Per germline, CDR1 MDHEN and CDR2 SYDVKM. The CDR3 bases are TGTGCCAGCAGTTTAAGGAGAGGACAGGGGGTTGAGACCCAGTACTTC. It is translated as CASSLRRGQGVETQYF.